One sample yielded the 9 T cell receptor beta chains listed below, sequenced in a study of blood T cells in healthy people across ages. A sample-barcoded 5' primer and a J-beta primer mix were used in a second PCR of about 7 to 12 cycles. One entry per CDR3 protein results from TCRdb running MiXCR on the 5' RACE reads. The repertoire holds 2 million or so distinct CDR3 sequences, with roughly 49% as singletons. Sequences were obtained from blood. These receptors all stem from a woman between 40 and 50 years old in good health.

There are a few counts of this clonotype. The J gene is TRBJ2-4, the V gene TRBV12-2; the table's TRBD1 call for D was not verified on the DNA. TRBV12-2 is shown as a pseudogene. This CDR3 is 17 amino acids long. CDR3 sequence (DNA): TGTGCAAGTCGCTTAGAACGCATGAGGGGAGCCAAAAACATTCAGTACTTC. Residues: CASRLERMRGAKNIQYF.

The chain has TRBV7-2 and TRBJ1-2; 8 bases line up with TRBD1. This CDR3 spans 14 amino acids. V shed 1 base, J shed 7 bases, and the junction held 5 bases outside the gene matches. CDR1 and CDR2 (germline): SGHTA, FQGNSA. The CDR3 loop reads CASSLVRQGAGYTF. DNA of the CDR3: TGTGCCAGCAGCTTAGTCAGGCAGGGGGCTGGCTACACCTTC.

The chain employs TRBV6-2 or TRBV6-3 and TRBJ2-7; 10 nucleotides line up with TRBD1. The CDR3 totals 16 residues. After removal of 4 bases from V and 7 bases from J, the junction contained 13 bases not matched to a gene. Germline lookup yields CDR1 MNHEY and CDR2 SVGEGT. In DNA form, the CDR3 reads TGTGCCAGCAGTTCCCGGGACAGGGGATACCTTAGGGAGCAGTACTTC. This gives the protein CASSSRDRGYLREQYF.

This clonotype showed up just a few times. The chain carries TRBV7-9 and TRBJ2-1, with a possible D match to TRBD1 (6 bases). In germline, CDR1 is SEHNR, CDR2 FQNEAQ (reference sequence). Trimming cost V 5 bases and J 5 bases, with 16 bases left between them. The CDR3 length is 15 residues. CDR3 residues: CASSVQGERDNEQFF. The DNA for the CDR3 is TGTGCCAGCAGCGTACAGGGAGAGAGAGACAATGAGCAGTTCTTC.

The chain recombines TRBV7-3 with TRBJ1-1; D gene ambiguous. V was pared by 5 bases and J by 2 bases, with 12 bases between. The CDR3 is 14 amino acids. Germline V gives CDR1 SGHTA, CDR2 FQGTGA. The CDR3 here is CASSVMSANTEAFF. CDR3 DNA sequence: TGTGCCAGCAGCGTAATGTCGGCAAACACTGAAGCTTTCTTT.

The V gene is TRBV7-2, the J gene TRBJ1-5; TRBD1 matches 11 bases. V gave up 6 bases and J gave up 6 bases; unmatched junction bases: 7. The CDR3 sequence is 15 residues long. CDR1 and CDR2 (germline): SGHTA, FQGNSA. CDR3 bases: TGTGCCAGCAGGGATGGACAGGGGGCTGGTCAGCCCCAGCATTTT. Its translation: CASRDGQGAGQPQHF.

The chain has TRBV15 and TRBJ2-7, with TRBD2 matching over 9 bases. Matching the DNA end better, TRBJ2-5 makes the J call doubtful. The V gene's germline CDR1 is LNHNV and CDR2 YYDKDF (reference sequence). The CDR3 contains 14 residues. The CDR3 loop is CATSISGGGETQYF. CDR3 coding DNA: TGTGCCACCAGCATTAGCGGGGGAGGGGAGACCCAGTACTTC.

The chain is built from TRBV7-2 and TRBJ2-3; D remains ambiguous. V was clipped by 0 bases and J by 2 bases, with 12 bases between them. Germline V CDR1 and CDR2: SGHTA, FQGNSA. The CDR3 loop spans 16 amino acids. This CDR3 reads CASSLATSRFTDTQYF. The CDR3 nucleotides are TGTGCCAGCAGCTTAGCGACGTCCAGGTTCACAGATACGCAGTATTTT.

Regarding this clonotype: Possible read error: a much larger clone is one base away. V usage is TRBV11-2 and J usage is TRBJ2-4; tentatively, D is TRBD1 (5 bases). Trimming shortened V by 4 bases and J by 0 bases, and 7 bases separated the two germline ends. This CDR3 has 14 amino acids. CDR1 SGHAT and CDR2 FQNNGV come from the germline V gene. The CDR3 is CASSSDIAKNIQYF. The CDR3 DNA reads TGTGCCAGCAGCTCGGACATAGCCAAAAACATTCAGTACTTC.